The rows below give T cell receptor beta chains drawn from one sample of a study of T cell responses to AZD1222 COVID-19 vaccine. TCRdb keeps only in-frame clones here, not all; method: immunoSEQ multiplex PCR. This sample yields approximately 150,000 clones, of which 85% to 95% are seen a single time; 1.3% to 1.5% belongs to the top ten. The material sequenced was peripheral blood, taken on day 0 of AZD1222 vaccination. These receptors originate from an adult in good health. The CDR3 runs from the conserved cysteine through the conserved F or W. The order of the fields is V gene, J gene, clone size, CDR3 length, D gene, CDR3 protein, CDR3 DNA. A D gene is named only where the DNA matches it firmly. Size values are once, few and many counts, or a class for expanded clones, and some rows have none.

>TRBV19|TRBJ2-1|NA|17|TRBD2
CASTSYRTSGGYNEQFF
TGTGCCAGTACCTCCTACCGGACTAGCGGGGGTTACAATGAGCAGTTCTTC
>TRBV5-6|TRBJ2-7|NA|16|TRBD1
CASSRSPGTAIYEQYF
TGTGCCAGCAGCCGTTCCCCCGGGACAGCGATCTACGAGCAGTACTTC
>TRBV6-5|TRBJ1-1|NA|15|NA
CASSYSAYGGTEAFF
TGTGCCAGCAGTTACTCTGCATACGGGGGGACTGAAGCTTTCTTT
>TRBV30|TRBJ1-6|NA|15|NA
CAWSVPGHYNSPLHF
TGTGCCTGGAGTGTACCGGGACACTATAATTCACCCCTCCACTTT
>TRBV28|TRBJ1-3|once|16|NA
CASSLGGRGRGDTIYF
TGTGCCAGCAGTTTAGGTGGGAGGGGCCGCGGAGACACCATATATTTT
>TRBV7-3|TRBJ2-1|NA|15|TRBD1
CASSSDRGSYNEQFF
TGTGCCAGCAGCTCCGACAGGGGATCCTACAATGAGCAGTTCTTC
>TRBV7-9|TRBJ1-2|NA|14|NA
CASSLSGNNYGYTF
TGTGCCAGCAGCTTATCAGGGAACAACTATGGCTACACCTTC
>TRBV5-8|TRBJ1-1|NA|11|NA
CASGLTAEAFF
TGTGCCAGCGGGTTAACCGCTGAAGCTTTCTTT
>TRBV15|TRBJ2-3|NA|15|NA
CATSRVRQPTDTQYF
TGTGCCACCAGCAGAGTGCGACAGCCCACAGATACGCAGTATTTT
>TRBV7-9|TRBJ2-1|few|15|NA
CASSPRGSSYNEQFF
TGTGCCAGCAGCCCTCGGGGGAGTTCCTACAATGAGCAGTTCTTC
>TRBV5-1|TRBJ2-7|NA|15|NA
CASSLGASFSYEQYF
TGCGCCAGCAGCTTGGGGGCTAGCTTCTCCTACGAGCAGTACTTC
>TRBV28|TRBJ1-2|few|15|TRBD1
CASSLPGTAHVGYTF
TGTGCCAGCAGTTTGCCCGGGACAGCCCATGTGGGCTACACCTTC
>TRBV6-5|TRBJ1-1|NA|13|NA
CASSDNGNTEAFF
TGTGCCAGCAGCGATAATGGAAACACTGAAGCTTTCTTT
>TRBV6-6|TRBJ1-1|NA|15|NA
CASSYSEGHYTEAFF
TGTGCCAGCAGTTACTCGGAGGGGCACTACACTGAAGCTTTCTTT
>TRBV19|TRBJ1-1|NA|16|NA
CASSIRVWGTNTEAFF
TGTGCCAGTAGTATTAGGGTTTGGGGGACGAACACTGAAGCTTTCTTT
>TRBV29-1|TRBJ1-1|NA|11|TRBD1
CSVEGDRVGFF
TGCAGCGTTGAAGGGGACAGGGTGGGTTTCTTT
>TRBV7-6|TRBJ1-3|NA|16|TRBD1
CASSGRQGISGNTIYF
TGTGCCAGCAGCGGCAGACAGGGCATCTCTGGAAACACCATATATTTT
>TRBV6-1|TRBJ1-2|NA|15|TRBD1
CASSIHGQGSEGYTF
TGTGCCAGCAGCATTCACGGACAGGGATCGGAAGGCTACACCTTC
>TRBV7-2|TRBJ2-3|NA|14|NA
CASSLGIFTDTQYF
TGTGCCAGCAGCTTAGGAATCTTCACAGATACGCAGTATTTT
>TRBV5-1|TRBJ1-4|NA|12|NA
CASIPGEEKLFF
TGCGCCAGCATTCCGGGGGAGGAAAAACTGTTTTTT
>TRBV24-1|TRBJ2-2|NA|16|NA
CATSDLQGQNTGELFF
TGTGCCACCAGTGATTTGCAGGGGCAGAACACCGGGGAGCTGTTTTTT
>TRBV28|TRBJ1-5|NA|17|NA
CASGSSDPPYSNQPQHF
TGTGCCAGCGGGTCGAGCGATCCACCCTATAGCAATCAGCCCCAGCATTTT
>TRBV6-1|TRBJ2-7|NA|13|NA
CASSELSGNEQYF
TGTGCCAGCAGTGAACTGTCAGGCAACGAGCAGTACTTC
>TRBV29-1|TRBJ1-4|once|16|TRBD1
CSVLPGQGDLNEKLFF
TGCAGCGTTTTGCCGGGACAGGGGGATTTAAATGAAAAACTGTTTTTT
>TRBV19|TRBJ1-2|NA|14|NA
CASSPGQLLDGYTF
TGTGCCAGTAGTCCCGGACAGCTTTTAGACGGCTACACCTTC
>TRBV20-1|TRBJ1-4|few|14|NA
CSASTINGGEKLFF
TGCAGTGCTAGTACGATAAACGGAGGAGAAAAACTGTTTTTT
>TRBV5-5|TRBJ2-7|NA|15|TRBD1
CASSSQWTGAYEQYF
TGTGCCAGCAGCTCCCAATGGACAGGGGCCTACGAGCAGTACTTC
>TRBV2|TRBJ1-2|NA|12|NA
CASTSRNYGYTF
TGTGCCAGCACCAGCCGAAACTATGGCTACACCTTC
>TRBV9|TRBJ2-7|NA|15|NA
CASSHQGTSFYEQYF
TGTGCCAGCAGTCACCAGGGAACCAGTTTCTACGAGCAGTACTTC
>TRBV19|TRBJ1-2|NA|13|NA
CASSTDRLYGYTF
TGTGCCAGTAGTACGGACCGACTCTATGGCTACACCTTC
>TRBV5-6|TRBJ2-1|NA|14|NA
CASSLVPLEEEQFF
TGTGCCAGCAGCTTAGTACCCCTCGAAGAGGAGCAGTTCTTC
>TRBV24-1|TRBJ2-1|NA|15|TRBD1
CAIKPTDRAYNEQFF
TGTGCCATCAAGCCCACGGACAGGGCCTACAATGAGCAGTTCTTC
>TRBV13|TRBJ2-1|NA|15|TRBD1
CASSPTGQGYNEQFF
TGTGCCAGCAGCCCCACGGGACAGGGCTACAATGAGCAGTTCTTC
>TRBV5-5|TRBJ2-7|NA|12|NA
CASSPQYHEQYF
TGTGCCAGCAGCCCACAGTACCACGAGCAGTACTTC
>TRBV5-1|TRBJ1-2|NA|14|NA
CASSLEGLNYGYTF
TGCGCCAGCAGCTTGGAGGGTCTGAACTATGGCTACACCTTC
>TRBV9|TRBJ2-6|NA|16|NA
CASSPRAFSGANVLTF
TGTGCCAGCAGCCCCCGGGCGTTCTCTGGGGCCAACGTCCTGACTTTC
>TRBV5-1|TRBJ1-1|NA|14|TRBD1
CASSQSRDRDEAFF
TGCGCCAGCAGCCAGTCCCGGGACAGGGATGAAGCTTTCTTT
>TRBV12-3/TRBV12-4|TRBJ1-2|NA|12|NA
CASSPDVGGYTF
TGTGCCAGCAGCCCGGACGTTGGTGGCTACACCTTC
>TRBV7-9|TRBJ1-2|NA|16|NA
CASSSPLGSANYGYTF
TGTGCCAGCAGCTCCCCCCTGGGCAGCGCTAACTATGGCTACACCTTC
>TRBV28|TRBJ1-1|NA|15|NA
CASSLTGGLNTEAFF
TGTGCCAGCAGTTTGACCGGCGGGTTGAACACTGAAGCTTTCTTT
>TRBV2|TRBJ2-2|NA|16|TRBD2
CASSGRTSGTGGELFF
TGTGCCAGCTCCGGAAGGACTAGCGGGACGGGCGGGGAGCTGTTTTTT
>TRBV6-5|TRBJ1-1|NA|13|NA
CASRWGAYTEAFF
TGTGCCAGCAGGTGGGGGGCGTATACTGAAGCTTTCTTT
>TRBV7-9|TRBJ1-1|NA|15|TRBD1
CASSPRQGIGTEAFF
TGTGCCAGCAGCCCCCGACAGGGTATAGGCACTGAAGCTTTCTTT
>TRBV5-6|TRBJ1-6|NA|15|NA
CASSLFHGGNSPLHF
TGTGCCAGCAGCTTGTTCCATGGAGGTAATTCACCCCTCCACTTT
>TRBV6-1|TRBJ1-1|NA|14|NA
CASSERGKDTEAFF
TGTGCCAGCAGTGAACGGGGAAAGGACACTGAAGCTTTCTTT
>TRBV12-3/TRBV12-4|TRBJ1-1|NA|13|NA
CASNFGGSTEAFF
TGTGCCAGCAATTTCGGTGGGAGCACTGAAGCTTTCTTT
>TRBV6-1|TRBJ1-6|NA|19|NA
CASSEARGGGPRGHSPLHF
TGTGCCAGCAGTGAAGCCCGCGGGGGAGGACCCCGAGGTCATTCACCCCTCCACTTT
>TRBV11-2|TRBJ1-1|NA|12|NA
CASSLDREVPFF
TGTGCCAGCAGCTTAGACAGGGAGGTGCCTTTCTTT
>TRBV27|TRBJ1-6|NA|15|NA
CASSAPGSYNSPLHF
TGTGCCAGCAGTGCCCCGGGGTCCTATAATTCACCCCTCCACTTT
>TRBV30|TRBJ1-4|NA|13|NA
CAWSLQPNEKLFF
TGTGCCTGGAGCCTACAGCCGAATGAAAAACTGTTTTTT
>TRBV19|TRBJ1-2|NA|13|NA
CASSLTEANGYTF
TGTGCCAGTAGTCTGACAGAAGCTAATGGCTACACCTTC
>TRBV5-5|TRBJ2-2|NA|14|NA
CASSYRFNTGELFF
TGTGCCAGCAGCTACAGGTTTAACACCGGGGAGCTGTTTTTT
>TRBV4-3|TRBJ1-6|NA|14|TRBD1
CASSQEQGNSPLHF
TGCGCCAGCAGCCAGGAACAGGGGAATTCACCCCTCCACTTT
>TRBV5-4|TRBJ2-5|NA|14|NA
CASSLLVPQETQYF
TGTGCCAGCAGCCTACTAGTCCCCCAAGAGACCCAGTACTTC
>TRBV29-1|TRBJ1-2|NA|13|TRBD1
CSVGPDRGGSYTF
TGCAGCGTTGGGCCGGACAGGGGTGGTAGCTACACCTTC
>TRBV4-1|TRBJ2-7|NA|15|TRBD2
CASSRGTSDPYEQYF
TGCGCCAGCAGCCGCGGGACTAGCGACCCCTACGAGCAGTACTTC